This TCR beta chain came from a study of blood T cell repertoires in COVID-19. Method: immunoSEQ multiplex PCR; TCRdb's copy keeps in-frame clones and lacks some. The sample holds roughly 110,000 clones, over 55% seen once. Germline V gene lookup returns CDR1 SGHRS and CDR2 YFSETQ. The V gene end was trimmed by 4 bases and the J gene end by 4 bases; junction bases not matched to a gene: 6. The CDR3 loop spans 15 amino acids. This chain joins TRBV5-1 and TRBJ1-4, with 8 bases that match TRBD1. This clonotype originated in a human donor with acute or convalescent COVID-19. The donor label of this sample is uncertain. The sequenced sample consisted of peripheral blood. CDR3 sequence (DNA): TGCGCCAGCAGCAGACAGGGGATGAATAATGAAAAACTGTTTTTT. It yields the protein CASSRQGMNNEKLFF.